The subject of this entry is one TCR beta chain. The antigen is undetermined. This sample was taken from a study of T cells expressing NK-cell markers. The CDR3 is 15 amino acids. Germline V gene lookup returns CDR1 SEHNR and CDR2 FQNEAQ (reference sequence). Study-wide findings and caveats: Dominant NKG2C+ clonotypes made up about 1.0-7.0% of CD8+ T cells in a handful of donors.

The authors generated TCR beta cDNA through 5'RACE template switching with UMIs. For each CDR3 protein, TCRdb gives one entry from its re-call of the 5' RACE reads, without DNA. Recorded here are about 150,000 distinct CDR3 sequences; the top ten clones represent about 39%. This clonotype was sampled from a woman between 45 and 60 years old in good health. Sample: blood T cells: a sorted CD56 or NKG2C T cell subset, CD4+ or CD8+ T cells, or bulk PBMC T cells (not recorded which). The chain has TRBV7-9 and TRBJ1-2; TCRdb lists TRBD1, though no DNA is available to test this call. CDR3 region: CASSLGWVGGEGYTF.